This T cell receptor (beta chain) appears in the sequencing data of a study of beta chain features in type 1 diabetes. Study in general: The patient and healthy donor groups were comparable for age, gender and cell yields. Study results and limitations: When Type 1 diabetes patients were examined, their TCRB CDR3s proved moderately but significantly shorter in all four CD4+ subsets.

Trimming took 5 bases from V and 6 from J, leaving 14 bases between them. CDR1 LNHDA and CDR2 SQIVND come from the germline V gene (reference sequence). The CDR3 has 14 residues. Note on this clone: The antigen is not known.

The study reverse transcribed the entire isolated RNA, so it sequenced expressed TCRB transcripts. The protocol was immunoSEQ multiplex PCR, while the TCRdb copy is restricted to in-frame clones and leaves out a portion. The sample consists of some 300,000 clones, approximately 8.1% of them appearing once. The receptor comes from a woman between 18 and 29 years old in good health. Sequenced sample: central memory CD4+ T cells from blood. The rearrangement links TRBV19 to TRBJ2-1; the D gene is possibly TRBD2 (5 bases). The CDR3 DNA is TGTGCCAGTAGTCCTGGGCCCCGGGGCAATGAGCAGTTCTTC. It codes for CASSPGPRGNEQFF.